The 28 T cell receptor beta chains in this list originate from one sample, sequenced in a study of T cells in women clearing cervical HPV infection. Sequencing used immunoSEQ multiplex PCR; TCRdb keeps in-frame clones, though not all of them. This listing includes about 45,000 clones. Sequencing was carried out using blood buffy coat. These receptors all come from a woman aged 18 to 75 with a cervical HPV16 infection that either progressed to CIN3+ or cleared (not recorded which).

About this clone: Coverage ceases 3 residues before the CDR3 finishes, and the germline J gene fills in the end. V is TRBV28 and J is TRBJ1-5; D not certain. This CDR3 region has 14 residues. CDR1 is MDHEN and CDR2 is SYDVKM in the germline V gene. Trimming took 5 bases from V and 2 from J, leaving 10 bases between them. The CDR3 protein is CASSVRVGNQPQHF. CDR3 DNA, as far as it was read: TGTGCCAGCAGTGTGAGGGTGGGCAATCAGCCC.

Concerning this clone itself: From the germline J gene comes the end of the CDR3, since the read stops 3 residues before it. V gene TRBV20-1 combines with J gene TRBJ2-5; 13 bases fit TRBD2. Germline lookup yields CDR1 DFQATT and CDR2 SNEGSKA (reference sequence). The junction had 6 bases not matched to a gene; V was cut back by 0 bases and J by 5 bases. The CDR3 totals 16 residues. CDR3 amino acids: CSARDQGLAGWETQYF. The CDR3 bases that were read are TGCAGTGCTAGAGATCAGGGACTAGCGGGATGGGAGACC.

Notes on this clone: The read ends 3 residues early relative to the CDR3; the germline J gene fills the gap. The chain links TRBV5-3 to TRBJ1-1, with a possible D match to TRBD1 (6 bases). TRBV5-3 is sorted into the ORF group, with uncertain function. Trimming stripped 0 bases from V and 1 base from J, with 13 bases between. The CDR3 is made up of 16 amino acids. CDR3 residues: CARSLAITGRNTEAFF. The part of the CDR3 DNA that was read is TGTGCCAGAAGCTTGGCCATAACAGGGAGGAACACTGAA.

Turning to this clone: The CDR3 end lies 3 residues beyond the end of the read and is filled in from the germline J gene. This chain connects TRBV10-3 to TRBJ1-5; TRBD1 matches 9 bases. Germline lookup yields CDR1 ENHRY and CDR2 SYGVKD. The CDR3 is 17 residues long. Trimming at V came to 4 bases and at J to 7 bases, leaving 14 bases not matched to a gene. CDR3 loop: CAISGQQGALGRQPQHF. CDR3 DNA (partial): TGTGCCATCAGTGGGCAACAGGGGGCGCTTGGACGGCAGCCC.

Concerning this clone itself: The sequence runs out 3 residues before the end of the CDR3; the remainder is reconstructed from the germline J gene. The V and J genes are TRBV7-8 and TRBJ2-4; unclear D gene. Germline CDR1 reads SGHVS; CDR2 reads FQNEAQ. V was shortened by 1 base and J by 1 base, with 14 bases between the two germline ends. The length of the CDR3 is 17 residues. The CDR3 sequence is CASSLDPRFYAKNIQYF. The covered CDR3 bases are TGTGCCAGCAGCTTAGATCCTAGGTTCTACGCCAAAAACATT.

Worth noting for this clone: The CDR3 end is not reached by the read, which stops 3 residues before it; the germline J gene fills it in. V and J are TRBV20-1 and TRBJ2-7, with 11 bases that match TRBD2. CDR1 is DFQATT and CDR2 is SNEGSKA in the germline V gene (reference sequence). Trimming took 0 bases from V and 1 from J; bases not matched to a gene: 2. The CDR3 is 15 residues long. The CDR3 is CSARDRLAGSYEQYF. The sequenced CDR3 bases are TGCAGTGCTAGAGATCGACTAGCGGGGTCCTACGAG.

The covered CDR3 bases are TGTGCCAGCAGGCCTCAGGGATCCTATAATTCACCC. Residues: CASRPQGSYNSP. In full, the CDR3 is CASRPQGSYNSPLHF. The chain combines TRBV28 with TRBJ1-6, with D perhaps matching TRBD1 (5 bases). The sequenced fragment ends 3 residues before the CDR3 boundary, so the rest is inferred from the germline J gene. V shed 6 bases and J shed 1 base, with 10 bases lying between them. The CDR3 is made up of 15 amino acids. Germline V CDR1 and CDR2: MDHEN, SYDVKM.

As to this clone: Read data end 3 residues before the CDR3 end; the end is taken from the germline J gene. Other DNA sequences in this specimen translate into the identical CDR3. The V and J genes are TRBV18 and TRBJ2-2, with a possible D match to TRBD1 (6 bases). The germline CDR1 and CDR2 sequences are KGHSH and LQKENI. V dropped 3 bases and J dropped 1 base, with 9 bases sitting between them. This CDR3 has 15 amino acids. The CDR3 bases that were read are TGTGCCAGCTCACCCGGACAGTTGAACACCGGGGAG. This encodes CASSPGQLNTGE. The entire CDR3 reads CASSPGQLNTGELFF.

Details on this clone: Read coverage stops 3 residues before the CDR3 terminus; the germline J gene supplies the remainder. The rearrangement uses TRBV7-6 and TRBJ1-4; D possibly corresponds to TRBD1 (6 bases). The V gene lost 5 bases and the J gene lost 0 bases, with 13 bases spanning the gap. From germline, CDR1 is SGHVS and CDR2 FNYEAQ. This CDR3 spans 16 amino acids. CDR3 DNA (partial): TGTGCCAGCAGCCCAGGGGAAGGGGCAACTAATGAAAAA. This sequence encodes CASSPGEGATNEK. The entire CDR3 is CASSPGEGATNEKLFF.

Remarks on this clone: The read halts 3 residues ahead of the CDR3 end, with the missing end drawn from the germline J gene. V is TRBV20-1 and J is TRBJ2-3, with 9 positions matching TRBD2. The CDR3 has 17 amino acids. CDR1 is DFQATT, CDR2 SNEGSKA, per germline (reference sequence). The trim removed 6 bases at V and 2 bases at J, leaving 15 bases unmatched. The sequenced CDR3 bases are TGCAGTGCCCAAGACCCCCATAGCGGGAGCCTCACAGATACG. Translated: CSAQDPHSGSLTDT. The complete CDR3 reads CSAQDPHSGSLTDTQYF.

Concerning this clone itself: The sequence runs out 3 residues before the end of the CDR3; the remainder is reconstructed from the germline J gene. The chain uses TRBV7-9 and TRBJ2-2; tentative D call: TRBD1 (6 bases). The germline gives CDR1 SEHNR, CDR2 FQNEAQ (reference sequence). The CDR3 covers 13 residues. The CDR3 bases that were read are TGTGCCAGCAGCCCCGGGACATTTGAAAAG. Translating gives CASSPGTFEK. The complete CDR3 protein is CASSPGTFEKLFF.

About this clone itself: The CDR3 end is not reached by the read, which stops 3 residues before it; the germline J gene fills it in. The V and J genes are TRBV6-2 or TRBV6-3 and TRBJ1-1; the match to TRBD1 covers 8 bases. The CDR3 is 15 amino acids. V lost 6 bases and J lost 0; bases outside the gene matches: 6. The germline V gene encodes CDR1 MNHEY and CDR2 SVGEGT. Partial CDR3 DNA: TGTGCCAGCAGACCGTCGACAGGGGTGAACACTGAA. Its translation: CASRPSTGVNTE. The whole CDR3 region reads CASRPSTGVNTEAFF.

Comment on this clone: The read terminates 3 residues before the CDR3 end, so the remaining end is supplied by the germline J gene. The gene calls are TRBV5-4 and TRBJ2-6; D uncertain. The germline V gene encodes CDR1 SGHNT and CDR2 YYREEE (reference sequence). Trimming removed 7 bases at V and 0 bases at J, with 5 bases between. The CDR3 loop spans 13 amino acids. CDR3 DNA (partial): TGTGCCAGCTACTACTCTGGGGCCAACGTC. The encoded protein is CASYYSGANV. The complete CDR3 reads CASYYSGANVLTF.

As to this clone: The read terminates 3 residues before the CDR3 end, so the remaining end is supplied by the germline J gene. The J gene is TRBJ2-7, the V gene TRBV10-1, with 8 bases lining up with TRBD1. Germline-derived CDR1 and CDR2 are WNHNN and SYGVQD (reference sequence). The CDR3 has 14 amino acids. After removal of 6 bases from V and 0 bases from J, the junction contained 4 bases not matched to a gene. This CDR3 reads CASRSGTGSYEQYF. The sequenced CDR3 bases are TGCGCCAGCAGATCCGGGACAGGCTCCTACGAG.

Worth noting for this clone: The read halts 3 residues ahead of the CDR3 end, with the missing end drawn from the germline J gene. The chain combines TRBV23-1 with TRBJ2-2, with 11 nucleotides matching TRBD1. TRBV23-1 is given ORF status, its function remaining uncertain. This CDR3 comprises 17 residues. CDR3 amino acids: CASIPGTGGSYNSPLFF. The sequenced CDR3 bases are TGCGCCAGCATACCCGGGACAGGGGGGTCCTATAATTCACCG.

The CDR3 loop is CASSLDDVEETQYF. CDR3 DNA (partial): TGCGCCAGCAGCTTGGATGATGTAGAAGAGACC. This chain uses TRBV5-1 with TRBJ2-5; D uncertain. The read halts 3 residues ahead of the CDR3 end, with the missing end drawn from the germline J gene. This CDR3 is 14 amino acids long. CDR1 is SGHRS, CDR2 YFSETQ, per germline. Trimming shortened V by 0 bases and J by 3 bases, and 9 bases separated the two germline ends.

To note about this clone: Read sequence stops 3 residues before the CDR3 end, and the germline J gene provides the missing end. The chain couples TRBV7-6 to TRBJ2-2; D is unclear. V dropped 2 bases and J dropped 7 bases, with 5 bases sitting between them. Per germline, CDR1 SGHVS and CDR2 FNYEAQ. The CDR3 loop spans 12 amino acids. The covered CDR3 bases are TGTGCCAGCAGCTTAACTTTCGGGGAG. Encoded protein: CASSLTFGE. The whole CDR3 reads CASSLTFGELFF.

Remarks on this clone: From the germline J gene comes the end of the CDR3, since the read stops 3 residues before it. J is TRBJ2-1 and V is TRBV30; 7 nucleotides match TRBD2. The length of the CDR3 is 15 residues. The J segment lost 4 bases and the V segment lost 1 base, leaving 7 bases of the junction unmatched. Germline V CDR1 and CDR2: GTSNPN, SVGIG (reference sequence). The CDR3 here is CAWSGGPGGYNEQFF. CDR3 DNA, as far as it was read: TGTGCCTGGAGTGGGGGTCCCGGGGGGTACAATGAG.

Remarks on this clone: The CDR3 is cut off 3 residues early in the read; its end comes from the germline J gene. The gene calls are TRBV10-3 and TRBJ1-1; 11 bases line up with TRBD1. CDR1 ENHRY and CDR2 SYGVKD come from the germline V gene. Trimming removed 7 bases from V and 4 bases from J; junction bases left unmatched: 5. The CDR3 contains 14 residues. CDR3 DNA, as far as it was read: TGTGCCATCACCTTGGGACAGGGGGGCACTGAA. Protein sequence: CAITLGQGGTE. The CDR3 in its entirety is CAITLGQGGTEAFF.

A remark on this clone: From the germline J gene comes the end of the CDR3, since the read stops 3 residues before it. V gene TRBV30 combines with J gene TRBJ2-2; D remains unclear. Germline-derived CDR1 and CDR2 are GTSNPN and SVGIG (reference sequence). CDR3 length equals 13 residues. Here the CDR3 reads CAWSDVPNEKLFF. The sequenced CDR3 bases are TGTGCCTGGAGTGATGTCCCTAATGAAAAG.

Concerning this clone: The CDR3 end lies 3 residues beyond the end of the read and is filled in from the germline J gene. The chain employs TRBV11-3 and TRBJ2-1, with D possibly matching TRBD1 (5 bases). The germline V gene encodes CDR1 SGHNT and CDR2 YENEEA. The CDR3 runs 15 residues. Trimming cost V 0 bases and J 5 bases, with 11 bases left between them. The covered CDR3 bases are TGTGCCAGCAGCTTAGAGTCAGGGCCAGACAATGAG. Translation gives CASSLESGPDNE. The entire CDR3 reads CASSLESGPDNEQFF.

Comment on this clone: The read stops 3 residues short of the end of the CDR3; the missing end is completed from the germline J gene. J is TRBJ2-7 and V is TRBV4-1; tentatively, D is TRBD2 (6 bases). V lost 4 bases and J lost 6, with 16 bases in between. Germline V gene lookup returns CDR1 MGHRA and CDR2 YSYEKL. This CDR3 spans 14 amino acids. CDR3 bases read: TGCGCCAGCAGCCGGGGACTGGATTTTAGCGAG. This codes for CASSRGLDFSE. The full CDR3 sequence reads CASSRGLDFSEQYF.

The CDR3 spells CSASTGYGTNEKLFF. The DNA read from the CDR3 is TGCAGTGCTAGTACGGGGTATGGCACTAATGAAAAA. The J gene is TRBJ1-4, the V gene TRBV20-1; no definite D call. Read sequence stops 3 residues before the CDR3 end, and the germline J gene provides the missing end. The V and J ends lost 3 bases and 2 bases respectively, with 13 bases between them. This CDR3 is built from 15 residues. The germline gives CDR1 DFQATT, CDR2 SNEGSKA (reference sequence).

Details on this clone: Coverage ceases 3 residues before the CDR3 finishes, and the germline J gene fills in the end. The rearrangement links TRBV7-9 to TRBJ2-2, with D unresolved. CDR1 SEHNR and CDR2 FQNEAQ come from the germline V gene (reference sequence). The CDR3 is 14 amino acids. Trimming cost V 4 bases and J 9 bases, with 15 bases left between them. The CDR3 sequence is CASSSLLFGRELFF. CDR3 DNA (partial): TGTGCCAGCAGCTCCTTACTTTTTGGGCGGGAG. The complete variable domain, with remaining parts taken from reference TRBV7-9 and TRBJ2-2, reads DTGVSQNPRHKITKRGQNVTFRCDPISEHNRLYWYRQTLGQGPEFLTYFQNEAQLEKSRLLSDRFSAERPKGSFSTLEIQRTEQGDSAMYLCASSSLLFGRELFFGEGSRLTVL.

Note on this clone: The CDR3 goes on 3 residues after the read ends, and that part is filled in from the germline J gene. The chain couples TRBV13 to TRBJ2-1, with no clear D. V was cut by 5 bases and J by 7 bases, with 9 bases left in between. This CDR3 has 12 residues. Germline V CDR1 and CDR2: PRHDT, FYEKMQ (reference sequence). The CDR3 bases that were read are TGTGCCAGCAGCCCGTCCGCGAATGAG. Protein: CASSPSANE. The full CDR3 protein is CASSPSANEQFF.

Turning to this clone: The sequenced fragment ends 3 residues before the CDR3 boundary, so the rest is inferred from the germline J gene. V usage is TRBV10-3 and J usage is TRBJ1-1, with unresolved D. In germline, CDR1 is ENHRY, CDR2 SYGVKD. CDR3 length: 14 residues. V gave up 4 bases and J gave up 5 bases, with 14 bases separating them. Partial CDR3 DNA: TGTGCCATCAGTGTCACGCGGCCTGGGACTGAA. Its translation: CAISVTRPGTE. The complete CDR3 reads CAISVTRPGTEAFF.

Comment on this clone: Read coverage stops 3 residues before the CDR3 terminus; the germline J gene supplies the remainder. The rearrangement links TRBV7-7 to TRBJ2-1; TRBD2 aligns across 13 bases. This CDR3 contains 15 residues. The J segment lost 8 bases and the V segment lost 5 bases, leaving 6 bases of the junction unmatched. Germline assignment: CDR1 SSHAT and CDR2 FNYEAQ (reference sequence). The CDR3 spells CASSPGTSGAHEQFF. The CDR3 bases that were read are TGTGCCAGCAGCCCCGGGACTAGCGGGGCTCATGAG.

Details on this clone: The CDR3 end is not reached by the read, which stops 3 residues before it; the germline J gene fills it in. The V and J genes are TRBV29-1 and TRBJ2-7; D unclear. The V end lost 8 bases, the J end lost 0 bases, and 11 bases lay between the germline ends. There are 12 residues in the CDR3. Per germline, CDR1 SQVTM and CDR2 ANQGSEA. CDR3 sequence: CSSKTGSYEQYF. The CDR3 bases that were read are TGCAGCTCAAAGACTGGCTCCTACGAG.